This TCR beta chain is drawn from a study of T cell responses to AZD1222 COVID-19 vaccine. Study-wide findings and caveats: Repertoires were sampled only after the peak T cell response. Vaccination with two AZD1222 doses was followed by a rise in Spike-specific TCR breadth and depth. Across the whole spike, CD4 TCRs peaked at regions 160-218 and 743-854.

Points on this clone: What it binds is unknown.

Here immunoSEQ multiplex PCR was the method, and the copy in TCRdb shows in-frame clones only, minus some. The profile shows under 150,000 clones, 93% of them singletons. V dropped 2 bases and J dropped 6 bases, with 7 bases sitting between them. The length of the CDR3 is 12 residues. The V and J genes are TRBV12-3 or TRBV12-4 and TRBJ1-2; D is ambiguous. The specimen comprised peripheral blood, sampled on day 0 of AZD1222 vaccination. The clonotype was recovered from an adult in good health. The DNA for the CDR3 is TGTGCCAGCAGTTTAACATTAAATGGCTACACCTTC. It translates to CASSLTLNGYTF.